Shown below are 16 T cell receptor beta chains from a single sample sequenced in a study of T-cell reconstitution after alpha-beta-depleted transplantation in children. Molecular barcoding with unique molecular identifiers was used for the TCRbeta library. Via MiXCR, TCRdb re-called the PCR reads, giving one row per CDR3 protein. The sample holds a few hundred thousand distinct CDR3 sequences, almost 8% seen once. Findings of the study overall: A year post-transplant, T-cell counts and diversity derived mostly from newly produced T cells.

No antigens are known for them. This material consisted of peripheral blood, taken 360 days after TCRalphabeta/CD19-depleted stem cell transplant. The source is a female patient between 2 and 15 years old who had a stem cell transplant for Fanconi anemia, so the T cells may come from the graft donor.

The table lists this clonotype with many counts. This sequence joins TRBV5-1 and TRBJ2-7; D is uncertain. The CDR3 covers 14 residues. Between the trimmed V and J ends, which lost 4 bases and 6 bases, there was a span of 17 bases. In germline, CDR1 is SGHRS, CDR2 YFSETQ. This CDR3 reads CASSARVPKSEQYF. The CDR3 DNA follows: TGCGCCAGCAGCGCCCGGGTCCCTAAGAGCGAGCAGTACTTC.

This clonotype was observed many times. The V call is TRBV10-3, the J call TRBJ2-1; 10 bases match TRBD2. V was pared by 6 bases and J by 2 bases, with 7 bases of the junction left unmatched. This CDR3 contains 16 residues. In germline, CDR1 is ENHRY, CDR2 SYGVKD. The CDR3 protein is CAISNILAGAYNEQFF. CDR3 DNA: TGTGCCATCAGCAACATCCTAGCGGGAGCCTACAATGAGCAGTTCTTC.

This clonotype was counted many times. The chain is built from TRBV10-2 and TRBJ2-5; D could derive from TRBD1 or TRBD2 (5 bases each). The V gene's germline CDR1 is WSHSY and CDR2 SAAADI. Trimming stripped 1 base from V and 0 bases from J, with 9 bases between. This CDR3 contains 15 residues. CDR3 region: CASSELGTHQETQYF. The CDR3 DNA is TGCGCCAGCAGTGAGTTAGGGACCCACCAAGAGACCCAGTACTTC.

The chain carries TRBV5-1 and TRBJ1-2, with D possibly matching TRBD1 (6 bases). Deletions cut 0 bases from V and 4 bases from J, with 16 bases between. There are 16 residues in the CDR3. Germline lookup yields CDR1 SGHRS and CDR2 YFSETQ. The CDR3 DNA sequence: TGCGCCAGCAGCTTGGAGGGGAACAGGGACGGCTATGGCTACACCTTC. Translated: CASSLEGNRDGYGYTF.

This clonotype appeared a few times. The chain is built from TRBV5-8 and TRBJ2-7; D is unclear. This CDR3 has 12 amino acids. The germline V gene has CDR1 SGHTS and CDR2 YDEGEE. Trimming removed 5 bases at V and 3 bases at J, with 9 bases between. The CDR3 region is CASSFGRYEQYF. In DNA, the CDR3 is TGTGCCAGCAGTTTTGGTCGCTACGAGCAGTACTTC.

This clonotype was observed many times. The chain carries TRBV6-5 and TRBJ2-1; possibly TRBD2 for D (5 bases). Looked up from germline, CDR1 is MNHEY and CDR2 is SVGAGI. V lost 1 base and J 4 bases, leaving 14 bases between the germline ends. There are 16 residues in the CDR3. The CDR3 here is CASSYLDGEPYNEQFF. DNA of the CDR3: TGTGCCAGCAGTTACTTGGACGGGGAGCCGTACAATGAGCAGTTCTTC.

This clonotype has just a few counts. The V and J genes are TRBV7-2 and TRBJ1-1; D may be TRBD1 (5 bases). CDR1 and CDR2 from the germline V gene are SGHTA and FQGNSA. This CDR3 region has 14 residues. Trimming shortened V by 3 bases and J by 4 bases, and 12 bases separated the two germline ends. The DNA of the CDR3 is TGTGCCAGCAGCTTTCAACATGGGGGCACTGAAGCTTTCTTT. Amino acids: CASSFQHGGTEAFF.

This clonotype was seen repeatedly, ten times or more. The CDR3 sequence: CSARRGLNLSNYGYTF. The DNA of the CDR3 is TGCAGTGCTAGGAGAGGACTGAACCTTAGTAACTATGGCTACACCTTC. The chain recombines TRBV20-1 with TRBJ1-2; unclear D gene. The CDR3 has 16 residues. Trimming stripped 3 bases from V and 1 base from J, with 18 bases between. Germline CDR1 reads DFQATT; CDR2 reads SNEGSKA (reference sequence).

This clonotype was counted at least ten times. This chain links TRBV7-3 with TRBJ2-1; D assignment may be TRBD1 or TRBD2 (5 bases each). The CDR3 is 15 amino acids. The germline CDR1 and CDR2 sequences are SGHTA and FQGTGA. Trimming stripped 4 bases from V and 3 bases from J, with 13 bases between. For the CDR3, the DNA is TGTGCCAGCAGCTCTACCGGGACCAACTACAATGAGCAGTTCTTC. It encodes CASSSTGTNYNEQFF.

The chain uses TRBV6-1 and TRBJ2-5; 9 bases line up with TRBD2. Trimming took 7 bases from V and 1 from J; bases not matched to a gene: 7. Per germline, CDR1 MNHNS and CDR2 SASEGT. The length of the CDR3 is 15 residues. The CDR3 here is CASTRLAALQETQYF. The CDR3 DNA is TGTGCCAGCACCAGACTAGCGGCCCTCCAAGAGACCCAGTACTTC.

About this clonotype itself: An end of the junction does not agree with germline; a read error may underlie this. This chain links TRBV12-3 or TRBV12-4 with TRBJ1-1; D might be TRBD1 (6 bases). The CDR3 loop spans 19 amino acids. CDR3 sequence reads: CTSSLRRGTWVTLNTEAFF. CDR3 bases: TGTACCAGCAGTTTAAGGAGGGGGACATGGGTGACCTTGAACACTGAAGCTTTCTTT.

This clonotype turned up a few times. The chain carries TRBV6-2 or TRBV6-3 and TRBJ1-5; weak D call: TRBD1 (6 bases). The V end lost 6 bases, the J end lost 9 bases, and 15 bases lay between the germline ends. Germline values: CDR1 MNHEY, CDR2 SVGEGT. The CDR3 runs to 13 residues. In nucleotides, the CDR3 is TGTGCCAGCAGACCGACAGGCGGCTGGCCCCAGCATTTT. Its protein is CASRPTGGWPQHF.

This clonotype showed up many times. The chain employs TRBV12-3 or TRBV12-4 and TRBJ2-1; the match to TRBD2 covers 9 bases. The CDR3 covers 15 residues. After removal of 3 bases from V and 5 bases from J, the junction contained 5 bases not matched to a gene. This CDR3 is CASSFAGGPNNEQFF. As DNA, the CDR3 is TGTGCCAGCAGTTTTGCGGGAGGGCCCAACAATGAGCAGTTCTTC.

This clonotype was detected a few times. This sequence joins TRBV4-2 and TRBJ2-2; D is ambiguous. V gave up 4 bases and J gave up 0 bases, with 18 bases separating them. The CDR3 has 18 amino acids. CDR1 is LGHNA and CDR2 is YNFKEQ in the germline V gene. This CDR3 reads CASSLLGIGLANTGELFF. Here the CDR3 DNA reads TGTGCCAGCAGCCTCCTCGGTATAGGGCTAGCGAACACCGGGGAGCTGTTTTTT.

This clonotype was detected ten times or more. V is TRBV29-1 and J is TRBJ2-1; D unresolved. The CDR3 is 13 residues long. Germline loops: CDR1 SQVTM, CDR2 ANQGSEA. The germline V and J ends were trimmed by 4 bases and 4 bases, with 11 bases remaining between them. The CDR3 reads CSVGSTSYNEQFF. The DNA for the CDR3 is TGCAGCGTTGGGTCAACTTCTTACAATGAGCAGTTCTTC.

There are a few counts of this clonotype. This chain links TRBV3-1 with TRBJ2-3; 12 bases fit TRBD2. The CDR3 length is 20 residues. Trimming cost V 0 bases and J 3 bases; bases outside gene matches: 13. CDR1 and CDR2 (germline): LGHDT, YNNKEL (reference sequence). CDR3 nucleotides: TGTGCCAGCAGCCAAGACCCTGATACGCGAACTAGCGGGGGGACAGATACGCAGTATTTT. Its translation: CASSQDPDTRTSGGTDTQYF.